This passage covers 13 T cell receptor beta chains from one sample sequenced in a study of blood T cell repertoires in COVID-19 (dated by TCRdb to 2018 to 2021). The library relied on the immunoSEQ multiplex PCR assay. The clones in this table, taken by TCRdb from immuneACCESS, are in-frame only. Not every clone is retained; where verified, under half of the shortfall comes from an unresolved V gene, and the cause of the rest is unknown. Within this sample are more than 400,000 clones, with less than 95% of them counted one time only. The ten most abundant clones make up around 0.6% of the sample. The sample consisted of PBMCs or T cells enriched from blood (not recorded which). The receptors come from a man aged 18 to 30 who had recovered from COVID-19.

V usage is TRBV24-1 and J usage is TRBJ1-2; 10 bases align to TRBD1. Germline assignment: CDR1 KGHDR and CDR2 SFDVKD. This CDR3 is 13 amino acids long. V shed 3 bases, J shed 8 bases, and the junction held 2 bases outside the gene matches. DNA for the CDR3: TGTGCCACCAGTGATGACAGGGGGCTAGGCTACACCTTC. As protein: CATSDDRGLGYTF.

CDR3 amino acids: CASSRDGQGYEAFF. DNA of the CDR3: TGTGCCAGCAGCCGAGACGGACAGGGTTATGAAGCTTTCTTT. The chain joins TRBV11-2 to TRBJ1-1; 8 bases map to TRBD1. From germline, CDR1 is SGHAT and CDR2 FQNNGV. V shed 5 bases and J 7 bases; nucleotides not matched to a gene: 9. CDR3 length equals 14 residues.

The CDR3 DNA sequence: TGTGCCAGCAGCCACCGGGGGATCAACTATGGCTACACCTTC. Translating gives CASSHRGINYGYTF. The rearrangement links TRBV3-1 (or the pseudogene TRBV3-2) to TRBJ1-2; the D gene is possibly TRBD1 (5 bases). V was clipped by 3 bases and J by 2 bases, with 10 bases between them. CDR3 size: 14 residues. Germline values: CDR1 LGHDT, CDR2 YNNKEL (reference sequence).

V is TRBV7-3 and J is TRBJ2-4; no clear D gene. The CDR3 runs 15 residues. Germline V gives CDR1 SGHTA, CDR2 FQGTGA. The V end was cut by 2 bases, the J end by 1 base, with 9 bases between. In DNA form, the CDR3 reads TGTGCCAGCAGCTTAGCTAGTTCGGCCAAAAACATTCAGTACTTC. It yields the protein CASSLASSAKNIQYF.

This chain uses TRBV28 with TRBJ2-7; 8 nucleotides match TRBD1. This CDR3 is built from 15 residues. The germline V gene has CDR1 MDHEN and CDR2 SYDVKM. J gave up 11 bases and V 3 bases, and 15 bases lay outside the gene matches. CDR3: CASSLSRQGRTKKYF. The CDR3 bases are TGTGCCAGCAGTTTGTCCCGACAGGGGCGTACGAAGAAGTACTTC.

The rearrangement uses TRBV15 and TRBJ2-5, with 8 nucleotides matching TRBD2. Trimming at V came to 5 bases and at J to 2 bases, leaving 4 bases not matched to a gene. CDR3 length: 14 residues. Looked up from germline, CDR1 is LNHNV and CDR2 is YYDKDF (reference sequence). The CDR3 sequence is CATSGAGGQETQYF. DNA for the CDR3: TGTGCCACCAGCGGGGCGGGGGGTCAAGAGACCCAGTACTTC. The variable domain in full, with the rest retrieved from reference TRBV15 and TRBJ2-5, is DAMVIQNPRYQVTQFGKPVTLSCSQTLNHNVMYWYQQKSSQAPKLLFHYYDKDFNNEADTPDNFQSRRPNTSFCFLDIRSPGLGDTAMYLCATSGAGGQETQYFGPGTRLLVL.

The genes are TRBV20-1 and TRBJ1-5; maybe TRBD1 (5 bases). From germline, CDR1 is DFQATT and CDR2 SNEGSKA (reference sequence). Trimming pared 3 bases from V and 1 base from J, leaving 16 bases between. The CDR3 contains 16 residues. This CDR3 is CSASSVEAGSNQPQHF. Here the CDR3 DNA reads TGCAGTGCTAGTTCGGTCGAGGCAGGGAGCAATCAGCCCCAGCATTTT.

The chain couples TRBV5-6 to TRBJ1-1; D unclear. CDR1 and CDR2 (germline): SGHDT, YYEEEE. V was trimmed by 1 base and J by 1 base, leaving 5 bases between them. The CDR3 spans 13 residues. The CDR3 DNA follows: TGTGCCAGCAGCTTGCGGGAGAACACTGAAGCTTTCTTT. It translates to CASSLRENTEAFF.

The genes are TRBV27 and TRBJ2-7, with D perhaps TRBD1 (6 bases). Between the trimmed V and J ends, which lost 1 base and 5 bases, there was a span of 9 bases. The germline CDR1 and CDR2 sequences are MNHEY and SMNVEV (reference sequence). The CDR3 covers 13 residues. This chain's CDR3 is CASSLWGRNEQYF. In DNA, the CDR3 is TGTGCCAGCAGTTTATGGGGGCGGAACGAGCAGTACTTC.

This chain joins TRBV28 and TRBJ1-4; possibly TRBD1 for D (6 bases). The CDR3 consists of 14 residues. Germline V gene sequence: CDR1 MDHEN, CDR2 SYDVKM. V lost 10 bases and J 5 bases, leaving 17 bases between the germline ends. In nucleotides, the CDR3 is TGTGCCACTTACAACGGACAGCCAAATGAAAAACTGTTTTTT. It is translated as CATYNGQPNEKLFF.

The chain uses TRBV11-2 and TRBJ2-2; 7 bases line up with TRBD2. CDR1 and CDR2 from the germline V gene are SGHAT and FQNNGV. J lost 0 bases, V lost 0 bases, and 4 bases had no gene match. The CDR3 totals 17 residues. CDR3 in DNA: TGTGCCAGCAGCTTAGATCCTGCGGGAGCGAACACCGGGGAGCTGTTTTTT. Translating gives CASSLDPAGANTGELFF.

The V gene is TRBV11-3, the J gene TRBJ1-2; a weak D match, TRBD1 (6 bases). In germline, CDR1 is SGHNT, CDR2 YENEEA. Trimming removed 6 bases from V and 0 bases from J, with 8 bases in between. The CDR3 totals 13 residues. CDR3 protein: CASSWTANYGYTF. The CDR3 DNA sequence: TGTGCCAGCAGTTGGACAGCTAACTATGGCTACACCTTC.

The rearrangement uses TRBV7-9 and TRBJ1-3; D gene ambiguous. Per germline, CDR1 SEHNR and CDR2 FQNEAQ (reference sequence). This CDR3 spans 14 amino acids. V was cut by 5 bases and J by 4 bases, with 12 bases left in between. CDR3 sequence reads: CASSRLTRGNTIYF. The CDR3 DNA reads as TGTGCCAGCAGCCGTCTCACTAGGGGAAACACCATATATTTT.